The table lists the clone carrying this T cell receptor (beta chain) with many counts. TCRdb keeps only in-frame clones here, not all; method: immunoSEQ multiplex PCR. The table records about 120,000 clones, 71% of them present only once. The data derive from a study of blood T cell repertoires in COVID-19. Study details: PBMCs, B-cell-depleted T cells, or T cells were the source of the cDNA or gDNA that made up the material.

Trimming shortened V by 3 bases and J by 2 bases, and 8 bases separated the two germline ends. The germline V gene has CDR1 LGHDT and CDR2 YNNKEL (reference sequence). This CDR3 region has 14 residues. The chain joins TRBV3-1 (or the pseudogene TRBV3-2) to TRBJ1-3, with D possibly matching TRBD1 (6 bases). This clonotype originated in a human donor with acute or convalescent COVID-19. The donor label of this sample is uncertain. Sequenced material: peripheral blood. The CDR3 region has the DNA TGTGCCAGCAGCCAGAGACAGGCTGGAAACACCATATATTTT. Its protein is CASSQRQAGNTIYF.